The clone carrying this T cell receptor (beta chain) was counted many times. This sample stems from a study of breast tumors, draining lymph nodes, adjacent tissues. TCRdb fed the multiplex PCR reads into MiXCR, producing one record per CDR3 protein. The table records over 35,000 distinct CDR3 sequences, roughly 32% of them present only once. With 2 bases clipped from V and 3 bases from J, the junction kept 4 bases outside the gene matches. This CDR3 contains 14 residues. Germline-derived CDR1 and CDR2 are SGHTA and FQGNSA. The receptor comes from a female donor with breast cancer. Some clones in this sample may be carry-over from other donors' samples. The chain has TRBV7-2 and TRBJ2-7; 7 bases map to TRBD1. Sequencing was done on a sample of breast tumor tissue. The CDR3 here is CASSLRDRDYEQYF. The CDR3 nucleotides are TGTGCCAGCAGCTTAAGAGACAGGGACTACGAGCAGTACTTC. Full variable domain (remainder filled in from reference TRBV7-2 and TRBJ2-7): GAGVSQSPSNKVTEKGKDVELRCDPISGHTALYWYRQSLGQGLEFLIYFQGNSAPDKSGLPSDRFSAERTGGSVSTLTIQRTQQEDSAVYLCASSLRDRDYEQYFGPGTRLTVT.